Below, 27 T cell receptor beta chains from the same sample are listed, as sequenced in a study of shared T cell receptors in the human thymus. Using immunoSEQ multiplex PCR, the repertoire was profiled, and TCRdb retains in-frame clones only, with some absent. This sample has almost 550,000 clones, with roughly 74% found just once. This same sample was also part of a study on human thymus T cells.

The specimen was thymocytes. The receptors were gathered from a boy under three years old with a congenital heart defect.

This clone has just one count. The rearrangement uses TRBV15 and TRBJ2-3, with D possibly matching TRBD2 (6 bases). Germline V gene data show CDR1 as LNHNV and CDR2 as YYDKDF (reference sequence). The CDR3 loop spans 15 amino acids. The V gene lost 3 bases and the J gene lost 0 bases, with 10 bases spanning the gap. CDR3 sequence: CATSSLSGSTDTQYF. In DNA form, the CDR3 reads TGTGCCACCAGCAGCCTTAGCGGAAGCACAGATACGCAGTATTTT.

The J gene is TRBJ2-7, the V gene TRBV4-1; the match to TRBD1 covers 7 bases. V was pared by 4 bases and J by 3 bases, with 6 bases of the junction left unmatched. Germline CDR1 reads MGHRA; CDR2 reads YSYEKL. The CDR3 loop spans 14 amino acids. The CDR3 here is CASSLDRARYEQYF. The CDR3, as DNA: TGCGCCAGCAGCCTTGACAGGGCCCGCTACGAGCAGTACTTC.

CDR3: CASSHWGQGVHEQYF. In nucleotides, the CDR3 is TGTGCCAGCAGCCACTGGGGTCAGGGGGTCCACGAGCAGTACTTC. The chain is built from TRBV14 and TRBJ2-7; TRBD1 agrees at 7 bases. The CDR3 length is 15 residues. The V gene end was trimmed by 3 bases and the J gene end by 5 bases; junction bases not matched to a gene: 10. Looked up from germline, CDR1 is SGHDN and CDR2 is FVKESK.

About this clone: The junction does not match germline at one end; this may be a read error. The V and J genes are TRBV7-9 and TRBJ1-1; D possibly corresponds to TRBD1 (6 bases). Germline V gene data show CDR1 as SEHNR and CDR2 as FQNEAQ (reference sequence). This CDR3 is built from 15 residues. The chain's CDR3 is CASSLEDSWNPEAFF. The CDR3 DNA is TGTGCCAGCAGCTTAGAGGACAGCTGGAACCCTGAAGCTTTCTTT.

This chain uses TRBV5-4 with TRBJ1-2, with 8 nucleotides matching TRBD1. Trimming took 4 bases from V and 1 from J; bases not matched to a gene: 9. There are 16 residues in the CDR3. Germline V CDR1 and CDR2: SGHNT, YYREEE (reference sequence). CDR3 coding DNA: TGTGCCAGCAGCGGGCGGACAGGGACCAATAACTATGGCTACACCTTC. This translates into CASSGRTGTNNYGYTF.

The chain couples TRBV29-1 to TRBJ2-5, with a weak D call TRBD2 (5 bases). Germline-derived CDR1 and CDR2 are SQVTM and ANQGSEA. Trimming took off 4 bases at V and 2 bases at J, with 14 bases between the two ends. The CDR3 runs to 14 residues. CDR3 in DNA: TGCAGCGTTGTGGGAGTCCTACCGCAAGAGACCCAGTACTTC. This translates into CSVVGVLPQETQYF. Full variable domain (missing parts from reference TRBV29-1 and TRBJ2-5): SAVISQKPSRDICQRGTSLTIQCQVDSQVTMMFWYRQQPGQSLTLIATANQGSEATYESGFVIDKFPISRPNLTFSTLTVSNMSPEDSSIYLCSVVGVLPQETQYFGPGTRLLVL.

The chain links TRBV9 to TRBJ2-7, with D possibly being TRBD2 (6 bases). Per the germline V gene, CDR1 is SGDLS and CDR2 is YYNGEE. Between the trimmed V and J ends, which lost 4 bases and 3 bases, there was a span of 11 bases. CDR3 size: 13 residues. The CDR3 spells CASSPGVGYEQYF. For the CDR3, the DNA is TGTGCCAGCAGCCCGGGGGTTGGCTACGAGCAGTACTTC.

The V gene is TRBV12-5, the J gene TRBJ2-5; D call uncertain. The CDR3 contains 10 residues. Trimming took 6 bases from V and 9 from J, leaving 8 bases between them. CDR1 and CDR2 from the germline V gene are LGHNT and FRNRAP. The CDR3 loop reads CASGPLSQYF. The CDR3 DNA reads TGTGCTAGTGGCCCTCTGTCCCAGTACTTC.

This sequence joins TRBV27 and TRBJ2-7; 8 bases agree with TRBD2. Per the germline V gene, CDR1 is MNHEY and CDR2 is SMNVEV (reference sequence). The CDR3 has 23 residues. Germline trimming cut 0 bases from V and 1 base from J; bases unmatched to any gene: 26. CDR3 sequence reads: CASSLSPRGLTTAGEDWSYEQYF. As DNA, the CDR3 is TGTGCCAGCAGTTTATCTCCTCGAGGACTGACTACAGCGGGAGAGGATTGGTCCTACGAGCAGTACTTC.

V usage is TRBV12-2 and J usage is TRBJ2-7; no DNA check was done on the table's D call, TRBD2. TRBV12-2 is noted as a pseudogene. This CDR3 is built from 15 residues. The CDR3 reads CASRGASGIPLEQYF. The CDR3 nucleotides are TGTGCAAGTCGGGGGGCTAGCGGGATTCCTCTGGAGCAGTACTTC.

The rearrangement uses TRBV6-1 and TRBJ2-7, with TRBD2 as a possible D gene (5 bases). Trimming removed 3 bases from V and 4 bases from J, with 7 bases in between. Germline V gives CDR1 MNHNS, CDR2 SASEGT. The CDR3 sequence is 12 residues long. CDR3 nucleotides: TGTGCCAGCAGTGAGGGCGGGTACGAGCAGTACTTC. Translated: CASSEGGYEQYF.

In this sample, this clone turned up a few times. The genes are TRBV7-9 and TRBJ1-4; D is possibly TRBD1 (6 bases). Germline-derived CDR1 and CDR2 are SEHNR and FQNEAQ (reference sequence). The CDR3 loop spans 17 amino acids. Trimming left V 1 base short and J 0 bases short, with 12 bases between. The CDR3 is CASSLEGDLATNEKLFF. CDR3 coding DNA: TGTGCCAGCAGCTTAGAGGGGGACCTAGCAACTAATGAAAAACTGTTTTTT.

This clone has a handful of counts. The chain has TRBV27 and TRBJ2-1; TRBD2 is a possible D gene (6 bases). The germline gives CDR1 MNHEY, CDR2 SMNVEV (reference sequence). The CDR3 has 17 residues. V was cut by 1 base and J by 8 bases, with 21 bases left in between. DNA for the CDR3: TGTGCCAGCAGTTTATGCCCAGGTAGCGGTGCATTGGATGAGCAGTTCTTC. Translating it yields CASSLCPGSGALDEQFF.

The CDR3 nucleotides are TGTGCTAGTGGTTTGAGGCTAGCGGGAGGAGCCTACGAGCAGTACTTC. This gives the protein CASGLRLAGGAYEQYF. This chain uses TRBV12-5 with TRBJ2-7, with 11 bases that match TRBD2. Germline V CDR1 and CDR2: LGHNT, FRNRAP. With 2 bases clipped from V and 2 bases from J, the junction kept 5 bases outside the gene matches. The CDR3 totals 16 residues.

The DNA of the CDR3 is TGTGCCAGCAGCCTTCTGACGGGGGCGCAGTATTTT. Translating it yields CASSLLTGAQYF. V gene TRBV7-2 combines with J gene TRBJ2-3; D perhaps matches TRBD2 (6 bases). From germline, CDR1 is SGHTA and CDR2 FQGNSA. Trimming took off 5 bases at V and 10 bases at J, with 13 bases between the two ends. CDR3 length: 12 residues.

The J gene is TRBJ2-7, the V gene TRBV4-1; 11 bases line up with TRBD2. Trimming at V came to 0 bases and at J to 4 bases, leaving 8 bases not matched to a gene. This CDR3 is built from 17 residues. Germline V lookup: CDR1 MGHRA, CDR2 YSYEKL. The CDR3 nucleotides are TGCGCCAGCAGCCAAGAAGGTTTCGGACTAGCGGGTTACGAGCAGTACTTC. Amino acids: CASSQEGFGLAGYEQYF.

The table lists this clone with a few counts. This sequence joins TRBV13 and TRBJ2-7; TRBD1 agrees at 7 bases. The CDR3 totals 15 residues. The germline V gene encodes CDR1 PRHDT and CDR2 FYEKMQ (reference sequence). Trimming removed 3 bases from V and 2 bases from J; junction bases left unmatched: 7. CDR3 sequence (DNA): TGTGCCAGCAGCTTCGGGCAGGGGGTCCCCTACGAGCAGTACTTC. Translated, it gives CASSFGQGVPYEQYF.

As DNA, the CDR3 is TGTGCCAGTACCCATGCGGGGACTGCTCACAACACTGAAGCTTTCTTT. This translates into CASTHAGTAHNTEAFF. This chain uses TRBV19 with TRBJ1-1; D may be TRBD1 (5 bases). Trimming took 7 bases from V and 2 from J, leaving 20 bases between them. The CDR3 is made up of 16 amino acids. Germline loops: CDR1 LNHDA, CDR2 SQIVND (reference sequence).

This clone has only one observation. CDR3 nucleotide sequence: TGTGCCAGCAGCGTAGAAGAAGTAGCAGGGTACGAGCAGTACTTC. Its translation: CASSVEEVAGYEQYF. The chain recombines TRBV9 with TRBJ2-7, with D tentatively TRBD1 (5 bases). Per germline, CDR1 SGDLS and CDR2 YYNGEE. Deletions cut 0 bases from V and 4 bases from J, with 14 bases between. This CDR3 contains 15 residues. The full variable domain, with the rest looked up from reference TRBV9 and TRBJ2-7, is DSGVTQTPKHLITATGQRVTLRCSPRSGDLSVYWYQQSLDQGLQFLIQYYNGEERAKGNILERFSAQQFPDLHSELNLSSLELGDSALYFCASSVEEVAGYEQYFGPGTRLTVT.

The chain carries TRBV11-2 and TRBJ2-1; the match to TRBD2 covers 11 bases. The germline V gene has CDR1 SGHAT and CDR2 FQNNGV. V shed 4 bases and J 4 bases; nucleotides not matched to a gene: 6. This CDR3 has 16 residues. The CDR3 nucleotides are TGTGCCAGCAGCTCCGTGACTAGCGGGGATTACAATGAGCAGTTCTTC. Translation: CASSSVTSGDYNEQFF.

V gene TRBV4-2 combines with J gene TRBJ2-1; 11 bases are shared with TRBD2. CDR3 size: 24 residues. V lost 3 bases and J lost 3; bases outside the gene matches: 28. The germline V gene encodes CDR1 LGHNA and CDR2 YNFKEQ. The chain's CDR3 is CASSHEPPGLAEPGTATFYNEQFF. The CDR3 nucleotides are TGTGCCAGCAGCCACGAGCCCCCGGGACTAGCGGAGCCAGGCACGGCTACCTTCTACAATGAGCAGTTCTTC.

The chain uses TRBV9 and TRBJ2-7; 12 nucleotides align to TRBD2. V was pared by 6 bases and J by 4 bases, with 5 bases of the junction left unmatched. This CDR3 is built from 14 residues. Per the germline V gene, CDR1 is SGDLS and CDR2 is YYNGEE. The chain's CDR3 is CASIMGLAGYEQYF. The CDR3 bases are TGTGCCAGCATCATGGGACTAGCGGGTTACGAGCAGTACTTC.

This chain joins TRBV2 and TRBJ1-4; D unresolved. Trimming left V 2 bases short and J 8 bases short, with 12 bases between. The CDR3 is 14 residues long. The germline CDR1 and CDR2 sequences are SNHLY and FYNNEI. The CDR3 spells CASSEPPPGEKLFF. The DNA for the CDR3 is TGTGCCAGCAGTGAACCCCCCCCCGGGGAAAAACTGTTTTTT.

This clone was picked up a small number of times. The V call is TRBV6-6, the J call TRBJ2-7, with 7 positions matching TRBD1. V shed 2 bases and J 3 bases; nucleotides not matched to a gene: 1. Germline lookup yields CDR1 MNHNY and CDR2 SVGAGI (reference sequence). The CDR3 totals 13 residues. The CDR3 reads CASSYGTDYEQYF. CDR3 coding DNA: TGTGCCAGCAGTTACGGGACAGACTACGAGCAGTACTTC.

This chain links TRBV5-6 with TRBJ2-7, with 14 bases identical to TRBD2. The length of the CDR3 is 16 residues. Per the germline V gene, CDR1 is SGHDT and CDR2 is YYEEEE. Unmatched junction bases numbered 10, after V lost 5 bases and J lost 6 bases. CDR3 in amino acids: CASRRGLAGVAGEQYF. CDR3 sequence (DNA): TGTGCCAGCAGACGGGGACTAGCGGGAGTTGCAGGCGAGCAGTACTTC. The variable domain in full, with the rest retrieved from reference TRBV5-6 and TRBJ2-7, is DAGVTQSPTHLIKTRGQQVTLRCSPKSGHDTVSWYQQALGQGPQFIFQYYEEEERQRGNFPDRFSGHQFPNYSSELNVNALLLGDSALYLCASRRGLAGVAGEQYFGPGTRLTVT.

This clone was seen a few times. The CDR3 here is CASSRLKWGQGHQPQHF. CDR3 bases: TGTGCCAGTAGTAGATTAAAGTGGGGACAGGGACATCAGCCCCAGCATTTT. The chain uses TRBV19 and TRBJ1-5; 9 bases are shared with TRBD1. The CDR3 is 17 residues long. Germline assignment: CDR1 LNHDA and CDR2 SQIVND (reference sequence). The V segment lost 4 bases and the J segment 5 bases; nucleotides outside the gene matches: 12.

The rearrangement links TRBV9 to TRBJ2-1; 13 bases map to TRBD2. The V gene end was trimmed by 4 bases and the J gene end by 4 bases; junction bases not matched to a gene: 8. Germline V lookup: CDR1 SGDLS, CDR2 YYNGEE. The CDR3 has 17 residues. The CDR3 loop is CASSPGTSGNLYNEQFF. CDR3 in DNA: TGTGCCAGCAGCCCAGGGACTAGCGGGAACCTATACAATGAGCAGTTCTTC.